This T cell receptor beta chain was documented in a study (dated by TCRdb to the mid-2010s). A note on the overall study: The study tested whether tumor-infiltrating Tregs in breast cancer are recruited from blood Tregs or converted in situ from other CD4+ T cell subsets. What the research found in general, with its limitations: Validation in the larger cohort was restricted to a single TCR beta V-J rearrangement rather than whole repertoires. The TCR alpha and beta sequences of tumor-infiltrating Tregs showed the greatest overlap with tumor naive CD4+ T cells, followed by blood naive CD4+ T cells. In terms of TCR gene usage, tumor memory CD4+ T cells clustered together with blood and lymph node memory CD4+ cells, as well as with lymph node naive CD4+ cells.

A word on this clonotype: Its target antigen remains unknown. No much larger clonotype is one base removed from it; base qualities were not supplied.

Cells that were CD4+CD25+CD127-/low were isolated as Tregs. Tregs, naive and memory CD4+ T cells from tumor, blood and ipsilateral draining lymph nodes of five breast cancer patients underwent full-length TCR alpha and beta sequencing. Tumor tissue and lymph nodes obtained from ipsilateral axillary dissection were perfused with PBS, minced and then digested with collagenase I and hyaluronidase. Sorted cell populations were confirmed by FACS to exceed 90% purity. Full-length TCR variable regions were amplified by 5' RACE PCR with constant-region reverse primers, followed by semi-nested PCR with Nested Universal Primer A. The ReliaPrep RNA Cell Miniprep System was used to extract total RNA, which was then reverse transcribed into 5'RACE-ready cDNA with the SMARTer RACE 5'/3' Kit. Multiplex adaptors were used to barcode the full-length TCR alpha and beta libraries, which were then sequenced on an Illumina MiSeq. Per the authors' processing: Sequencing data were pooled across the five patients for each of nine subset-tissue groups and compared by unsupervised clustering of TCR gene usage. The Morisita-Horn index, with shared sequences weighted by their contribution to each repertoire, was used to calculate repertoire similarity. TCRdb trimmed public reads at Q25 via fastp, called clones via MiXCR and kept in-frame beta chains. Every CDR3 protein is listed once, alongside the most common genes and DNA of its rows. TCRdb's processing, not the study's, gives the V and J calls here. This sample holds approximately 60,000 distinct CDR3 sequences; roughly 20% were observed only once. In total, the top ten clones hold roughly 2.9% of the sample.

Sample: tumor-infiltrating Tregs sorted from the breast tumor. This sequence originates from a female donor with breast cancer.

The DNA sequence follows: TGCAGCGTTGTCCCCGAGGTAGCGGGAGGGCTTAAGAGTGAAGCTTTCTTT. The resulting protein is CSVVPEVAGGLKSEAFF. The chain employs TRBV29-1 and TRBJ1-1, with no confidently assigned D gene. V is pared back by 4 bases and J by 7 bases, with 28 bases lying between the germline termini. In the germline V gene, CDR1 corresponds to SQVTM and CDR2 to ANQGSEA. Inclusive of the bounding cysteine and phenylalanine, the CDR3 is 17 residues long. The only DNA kept is the CDR3, 51 bases in frame from the first base.